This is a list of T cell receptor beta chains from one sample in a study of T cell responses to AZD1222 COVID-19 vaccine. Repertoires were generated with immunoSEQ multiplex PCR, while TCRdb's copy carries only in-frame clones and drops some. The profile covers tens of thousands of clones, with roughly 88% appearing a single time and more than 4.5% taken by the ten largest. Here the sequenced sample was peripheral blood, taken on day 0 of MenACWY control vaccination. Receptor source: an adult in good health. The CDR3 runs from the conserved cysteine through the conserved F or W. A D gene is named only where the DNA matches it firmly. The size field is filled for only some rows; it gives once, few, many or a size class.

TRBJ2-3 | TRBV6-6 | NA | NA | TGTGCCAGCAGTTACTCCCGATGGGGCACAGATACGCAGTATTTT | CASSYSRWGTDTQYF
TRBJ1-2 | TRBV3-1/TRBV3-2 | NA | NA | TGTGCCAGCAGCCTCGGGAGAGGGGCTAATAACTATGGCTACACCTTC | CASSLGRGANNYGYTF
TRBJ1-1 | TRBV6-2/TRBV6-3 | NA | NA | TGTGCCAGCAGTCCCCCTTGGACTGAAGCTTTCTTT | CASSPPWTEAFF
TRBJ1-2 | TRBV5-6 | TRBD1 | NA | TGTGCCAGCAGCTTGGGCAGGGGGACCTATGGCTACACCTTC | CASSLGRGTYGYTF
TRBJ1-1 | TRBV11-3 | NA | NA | TGTGCCAGCAGCTTAGGGGAGAACACTGAAGCTTTCTTT | CASSLGENTEAFF
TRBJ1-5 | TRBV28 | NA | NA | TGTGCCAGCAGTCAATACAGCAATCAGCCCCAGCATTTT | CASSQYSNQPQHF
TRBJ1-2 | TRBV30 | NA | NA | TGTGCCTGGAGTGTACACCGAGCTAACTATGGCTACACCTTC | CAWSVHRANYGYTF
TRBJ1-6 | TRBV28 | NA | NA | TGTGCCAGCAGTTTGCGAGGAACCTCCTATAATTCACCCCTCCACTTT | CASSLRGTSYNSPLHF
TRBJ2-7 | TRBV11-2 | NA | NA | TGTGCCAGCAGCCCTGGGCCTCCCCACGAGCAGTACTTC | CASSPGPPHEQYF
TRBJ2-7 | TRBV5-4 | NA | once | TGTGCCAGCAGCTTGGATCGCTACGAGCAGTACTTC | CASSLDRYEQYF
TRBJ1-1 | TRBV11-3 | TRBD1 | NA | TGTGCCAGCAGCCTAGGACTACAGGGGCCTGAAGCTTTCTTT | CASSLGLQGPEAFF
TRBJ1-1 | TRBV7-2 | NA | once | TGTGCCAGCAGCTTAACAGGGTACACTGAAGCTTTCTTT | CASSLTGYTEAFF
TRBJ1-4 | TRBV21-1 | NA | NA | TGTGCCAGCAGCACCTTAGACAGGGGGCGAGGAAAACTGTTTTTT | CASSTLDRGRGKLFF
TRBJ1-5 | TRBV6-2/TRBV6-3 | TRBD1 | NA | TGTGCCAGCAGTTACCGGACAGGGCCTATCCAAAATCAGCCCCAGCATTTT | CASSYRTGPIQNQPQHF
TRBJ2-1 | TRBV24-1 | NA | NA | TGTGCCACCAGCCTCCCGGGGTACAATGAGCAGTTCTTC | CATSLPGYNEQFF
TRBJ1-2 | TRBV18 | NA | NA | TGTGCCAGCTCACCACCCCAGACTAACTATGGCTACACCTTC | CASSPPQTNYGYTF
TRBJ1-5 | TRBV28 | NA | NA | TGTGCCGTCGACCCCCAGCATTTT | CAVDPQHF
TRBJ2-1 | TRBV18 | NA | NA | TGTGCCAGCTCACCAGCTGTCTGGAACCCCCAGTATTACAATGAGCAGTTCTTC | CASSPAVWNPQYYNEQFF
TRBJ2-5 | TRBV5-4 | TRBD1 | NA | TGTGCCAGCAGCTACGGACAGGGGAGGGAGGGGCAAGAGACCCAGTACTTC | CASSYGQGREGQETQYF
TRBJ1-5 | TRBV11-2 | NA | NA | TGTGCCAGCAGCTTAGATGGACAGTTCAATCAGCCCCAGCATTTT | CASSLDGQFNQPQHF
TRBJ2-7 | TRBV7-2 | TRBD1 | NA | TGTGCCAGCAGCGCAAACCGGGACAGCGAGCAGTACTTC | CASSANRDSEQYF
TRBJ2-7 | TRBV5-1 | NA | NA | TGCGCCAGCAGCTTGTCAGGTTTATCCTACGAGCAGTACTTC | CASSLSGLSYEQYF
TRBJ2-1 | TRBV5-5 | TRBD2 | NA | TGTGCCAGCAGCCGGAGCGGGAATGGGTACAATGAGCAGTTCTTC | CASSRSGNGYNEQFF
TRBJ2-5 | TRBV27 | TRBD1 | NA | TGTGCCAGCAGTCCATACACAGGGGGTCGAGAGACCCAGTACTTC | CASSPYTGGRETQYF
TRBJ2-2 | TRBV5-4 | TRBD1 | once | TGTGCCAGCAGCTCCGACAGGGTGAACACCGGGGAGCTGTTTTTT | CASSSDRVNTGELFF
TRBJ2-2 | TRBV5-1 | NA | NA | TGCGCCAGCAGCCACGGGGGCCGGCCGAACACCGGGGAGCTGTTTTTT | CASSHGGRPNTGELFF
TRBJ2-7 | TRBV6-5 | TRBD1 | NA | TGTGCCAGCAGTCCGACAGGGGGCGTGGGGCTCGAGCAGTACTTC | CASSPTGGVGLEQYF
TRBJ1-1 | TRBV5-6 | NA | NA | TGTGCCAGCAGCTCGCTGATCGCTGAAGCTTTCTTT | CASSSLIAEAFF
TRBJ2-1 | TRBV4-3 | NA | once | TGCGCCAGCAGCCAAGAGGCGCCGCAGGGGTGGAATGAGCAGTTCTTC | CASSQEAPQGWNEQFF
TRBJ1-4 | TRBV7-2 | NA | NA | TGTGCCAGCAGCTTAAGGTCAGGGAGAGAAAAACTGTTTTTT | CASSLRSGREKLFF
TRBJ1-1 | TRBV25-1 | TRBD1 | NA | TGTGCCAGCAGTGGCCCGGGACAGGGGGCTTTTGAAGCTTTCTTT | CASSGPGQGAFEAFF
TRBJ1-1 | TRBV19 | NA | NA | TGTGCCAGTAGTCCAACGACGGTCCAAGGTACTGAAGCTTTCTTT | CASSPTTVQGTEAFF
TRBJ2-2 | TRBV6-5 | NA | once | TGTGCCAGCAGCGCGGGACACCACACCGGGGAGCTGTTTTTT | CASSAGHHTGELFF
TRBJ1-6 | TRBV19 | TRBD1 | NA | TGTGCCAGTAGTCTCGACAGGGTAGGAAATTCACCCCTCCACTTT | CASSLDRVGNSPLHF
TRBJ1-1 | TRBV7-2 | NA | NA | TGTGCCAGCCGGGACTGGCGGGAAACTGAAGCTTTCTTT | CASRDWRETEAFF
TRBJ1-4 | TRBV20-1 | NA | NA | TGCAGTGCTAAAAGTAATGAAAAACTGTTTTTT | CSAKSNEKLFF
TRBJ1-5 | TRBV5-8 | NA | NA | TGTGCCAGCAGCTTGGGACAGGTATTCAATCAGCCCCAGCATTTT | CASSLGQVFNQPQHF
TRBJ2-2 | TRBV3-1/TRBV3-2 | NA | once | TGTGCCAGCAGCCAAGGCATGGCCGGGGAGCTGTTTTTT | CASSQGMAGELFF
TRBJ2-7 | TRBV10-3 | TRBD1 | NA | TGTGCCATCAGGGGGACAGGTGGCTACGAGCAGTACTTC | CAIRGTGGYEQYF
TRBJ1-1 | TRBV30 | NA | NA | TGTGCCTGGAGCGATAAAATTGCTGAAGCTTTCTTT | CAWSDKIAEAFF
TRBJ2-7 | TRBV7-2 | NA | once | TGTGCCAGCAACACAGGGTACTCAGGCGAGCAGTACTTC | CASNTGYSGEQYF
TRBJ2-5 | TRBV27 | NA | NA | TGTGCCAGCAGTTTAGCAGGGAGAGAGACCCAGTACTTC | CASSLAGRETQYF
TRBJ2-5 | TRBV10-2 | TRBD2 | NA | TGCGCCAGCAGGATTGCGATTAGCGGGGGGGCCGCGACCCAGTACTTC | CASRIAISGGAATQYF
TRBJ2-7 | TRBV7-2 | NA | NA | TGTGCCAGCAGCTTCGGGGGATCCGAGCAGTACTTC | CASSFGGSEQYF
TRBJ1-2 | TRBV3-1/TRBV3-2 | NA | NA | TGTGCCAGCAGCCACAGCTACTATGGCTACACCTTC | CASSHSYYGYTF